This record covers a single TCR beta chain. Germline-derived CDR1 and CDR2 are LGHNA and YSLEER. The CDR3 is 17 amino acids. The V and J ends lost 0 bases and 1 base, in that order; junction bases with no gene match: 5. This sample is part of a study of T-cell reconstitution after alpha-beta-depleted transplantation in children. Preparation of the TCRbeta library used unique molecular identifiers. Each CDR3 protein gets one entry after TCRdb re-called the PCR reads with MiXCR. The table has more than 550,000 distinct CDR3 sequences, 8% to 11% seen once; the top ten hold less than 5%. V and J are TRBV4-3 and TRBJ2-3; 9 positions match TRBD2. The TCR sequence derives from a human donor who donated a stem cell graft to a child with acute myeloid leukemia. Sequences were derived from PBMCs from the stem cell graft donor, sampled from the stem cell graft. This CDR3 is CASSQDQGGRGTDTQYF. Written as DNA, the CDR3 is TGCGCCAGCAGCCAAGATCAGGGCGGGAGGGGCACAGATACGCAGTATTTT.